Below are 19 T cell receptor beta chains sequenced from a single sample in a study of T cells in Graves' hyperthyroidism and ophthalmopathy. It was RNA transcripts that yielded the amplified TCR beta CDR3 regions. The HTBI primer set served for first-round RT-PCR of the TCR CDR3. TCRdb fed the multiplex PCR reads into MiXCR, producing one record per CDR3 protein. The data hold about 640,000 distinct CDR3 sequences, with under 25% observed a single time. Sequencing was performed on blood. These receptor sequences come from a young man with Graves' ophthalmopathy.

This clonotype has just a few counts. The genes are TRBV18 and TRBJ2-1, with 9 nucleotides matching TRBD1. Trimming removed 4 bases from V and 7 bases from J; junction bases left unmatched: 8. CDR1 and CDR2 from the germline V gene are KGHSH and LQKENI. The CDR3 totals 15 residues. The CDR3 DNA follows: TGTGCCAGCTCACGAACGGGACAGGGTAATAATGAGCAGTTCTTC. This gives the protein CASSRTGQGNNEQFF.

The V call is TRBV7-9, the J call TRBJ2-7; no clear D gene. Germline values: CDR1 SEHNR, CDR2 FQNEAQ (reference sequence). Trimming left V 1 base short and J 5 bases short, with 12 bases between. The CDR3 totals 14 residues. The CDR3 loop is CASSLEVSPNEQYF. The DNA of the CDR3 is TGTGCCAGCAGCTTAGAAGTCAGTCCGAACGAGCAGTACTTC.

The chain combines TRBV6-2 or TRBV6-3 with TRBJ2-2; D remains ambiguous. Trimming removed 3 bases at V and 7 bases at J, with 6 bases between. The CDR3 runs 12 residues. The germline CDR1 and CDR2 sequences are MNHEY and SVGEGT. The CDR3 is CASSYGNGELFF. The CDR3 nucleotides are TGTGCCAGCAGTTATGGGAACGGGGAGCTGTTTTTT.

This clonotype was observed many times. This chain joins TRBV5-1 and TRBJ2-7; D unclear. In germline, CDR1 is SGHRS, CDR2 YFSETQ. The CDR3 consists of 16 residues. The V end was cut by 4 bases, the J end by 0 bases, with 17 bases between. The CDR3 spells CASSIRSSRSSYEQYF. CDR3 DNA: TGCGCCAGCAGCATTCGGAGCAGCCGGAGCTCCTACGAGCAGTACTTC.

This clonotype was seen ten or more times. This sequence joins TRBV20-1 and TRBJ1-2; D is unresolved. From germline, CDR1 is DFQATT and CDR2 SNEGSKA (reference sequence). The CDR3 is 16 amino acids. The germline V and J ends were trimmed by 2 bases and 4 bases, with 20 bases remaining between them. The CDR3: CSARPTSLVDGYGYTF. Written as DNA, the CDR3 is TGCAGTGCTAGACCCACCAGCTTAGTGGACGGCTATGGCTACACCTTC.

The V and J genes are TRBV28 and TRBJ1-6; possible D gene TRBD1, 6 bases. Looked up from germline, CDR1 is MDHEN and CDR2 is SYDVKM. With 6 bases removed from V and 2 bases from J, the gap between germline ends came to 17 bases. CDR3 length: 17 amino acids. CDR3 in amino acids: CASRGADLNTYNSPLHF. Written as DNA, the CDR3 is TGTGCCAGCAGGGGGGCCGATCTCAATACCTATAATTCACCCCTCCACTTT.

There are a few counts of this clonotype. The V gene is TRBV9, the J gene TRBJ1-1; 8 bases are a match to TRBD1. Germline V CDR1 and CDR2: SGDLS, YYNGEE. The V segment lost 4 bases and the J segment 5 bases; nucleotides outside the gene matches: 10. The CDR3 length is 15 residues. The CDR3 nucleotides are TGTGCCAGCAGCTCCTCGACAGGGGCAGGAACTGAAGCTTTCTTT. It yields the protein CASSSSTGAGTEAFF.

This clonotype was found many times. The chain is built from TRBV28 and TRBJ1-5; 9 bases align to TRBD1. V shed 8 bases, J shed 6 bases, and the junction held 11 bases outside the gene matches. The CDR3 spans 15 residues. CDR1 is MDHEN, CDR2 SYDVKM, per germline. The CDR3 sequence is CASGRTGELGQPQHF. The DNA of the CDR3 is TGTGCCAGCGGACGGACAGGGGAATTAGGTCAGCCCCAGCATTTT.

This rearrangement joins TRBV12-3 or TRBV12-4 to TRBJ2-1, with 8 bases matching TRBD2. Trimming took 5 bases from V and 8 from J; bases not matched to a gene: 17. The CDR3 spans 17 residues. CDR3 protein: CASSPTLGSGRADEQFF. The CDR3 region has the DNA TGTGCCAGCAGTCCCACTTTAGGGAGCGGGAGAGCGGATGAGCAGTTCTTC.

The rearrangement joins TRBV19 to TRBJ2-2, with TRBD2 matching over 10 bases. Per the germline V gene, CDR1 is LNHDA and CDR2 is SQIVND (reference sequence). Germline trimming cut 3 bases from V and 4 bases from J; bases unmatched to any gene: 8. This CDR3 is built from 17 residues. DNA for the CDR3: TGTGCCAGTAGTATTAGGCTAGCGGGAGCGAGCACCGGGGAGCTGTTTTTT. Its translation: CASSIRLAGASTGELFF.

In its sample, this clonotype was seen many times. The chain couples TRBV18 to TRBJ1-1; D call uncertain. The CDR3 extends over 14 amino acids. Trimming left V 8 bases short and J 1 base short, with 14 bases between. Germline loops: CDR1 KGHSH, CDR2 LQKENI. The CDR3: CASQPGSGNTEAFF. The CDR3 DNA follows: TGTGCCAGCCAACCCGGCTCCGGGAACACTGAAGCTTTCTTT.

This clonotype was seen many times. The chain recombines TRBV18 with TRBJ1-1; TRBD1 matches at 7 bases. The CDR3 has 14 residues. CDR1 is KGHSH and CDR2 is LQKENI in the germline V gene. The V gene end was trimmed by 5 bases and the J gene end by 5 bases; junction bases not matched to a gene: 8. In DNA, the CDR3 is TGTGCCAGCTCAATCGGACTACAGGGGACTGAAGCTTTCTTT. Its protein product is CASSIGLQGTEAFF.

J is TRBJ2-7 and V is TRBV12-3 or TRBV12-4, with TRBD1 identical over 7 bases. V lost 6 bases, J lost 4 bases, and 9 bases stayed unmatched. CDR3 length equals 14 residues. The CDR3, as DNA: TGTGCCAGCAGCCTACCGGGACAGATATACGAGCAGTACTTC. Residues: CASSLPGQIYEQYF.

V and J are TRBV28 and TRBJ1-5; D call uncertain. This CDR3 is built from 12 residues. CDR1 and CDR2 (germline): MDHEN, SYDVKM. The V and J ends lost 7 bases and 7 bases respectively, with 11 bases between them. CDR3 nucleotide sequence: TGTGCCAGCAAGACTCTAAGGCAGCCCCAGCATTTT. Its translation: CASKTLRQPQHF.

This clonotype was picked up many times. The rearrangement links TRBV5-1 to TRBJ2-3; D may be TRBD2 (5 bases). With 7 bases removed from V and 0 bases from J, the gap between germline ends came to 15 bases. Germline V CDR1 and CDR2: SGHRS, YFSETQ. The CDR3 covers 15 residues. In DNA form, the CDR3 reads TGCGCCAGCGCAGTGGGGAGCACTAGCACAGATACGCAGTATTTT. It is translated as CASAVGSTSTDTQYF. Variable domain in full (rest from reference TRBV5-1 and TRBJ2-3): KAGVTQTPRYLIKTRGQQVTLSCSPISGHRSVSWYQQTPGQGLQFLFEYFSETQRNKGNFPGRFSGRQFSNSRSEMNVSTLELGDSALYLCASAVGSTSTDTQYFGPGTRLTVL.

This clonotype was found many times. The chain is built from TRBV6-1 and TRBJ2-1; possible D gene TRBD1, 6 bases. V lost 6 bases and J 1 base, leaving 10 bases between the germline ends. Germline V gene data show CDR1 as MNHNS and CDR2 as SASEGT. This CDR3 region has 14 residues. The CDR3 reads CASRDSSSYNEQFF. The CDR3 region has the DNA TGTGCCAGCAGGGACAGTTCATCCTACAATGAGCAGTTCTTC.

This clonotype was counted a few times. A much larger clone lies a single base off, so this may be a read error. The chain couples TRBV28 to TRBJ2-5, with no clear D. Germline lookup yields CDR1 MDHEN and CDR2 SYDVKM. The CDR3 consists of 11 residues. As DNA, the CDR3 is TGTGCCGGCAGTTGGGGAGAGACCCAGTACTTC. This encodes CAGSWGETQYF.

The chain combines TRBV6-1 with TRBJ2-5; 7 bases fit TRBD1. The CDR3 covers 13 residues. Losses at the gene ends were 7 bases for V and 2 bases for J; bases not matched to a gene: 4. The germline gives CDR1 MNHNS, CDR2 SASEGT. Here the CDR3 reads CASTPGQQETQYF. In nucleotides, the CDR3 is TGTGCCAGCACCCCGGGACAGCAAGAGACCCAGTACTTC.

This clonotype was found many times. V is TRBV5-1 and J is TRBJ2-1; possibly TRBD2 for D (6 bases). The CDR3 extends over 15 amino acids. Per the germline V gene, CDR1 is SGHRS and CDR2 is YFSETQ. Trimming left V 1 base short and J 8 bases short, with 16 bases between. The DNA of the CDR3 is TGCGCCAGCAGCTTGACGGGAGATGAAGGGGATGAGCAGTTCTTC. Its translation: CASSLTGDEGDEQFF.